This TCR beta chain was sequenced for a study of T-cell reconstitution after alpha-beta-depleted transplantation in children. Germline values: CDR1 SGHRS, CDR2 YFSETQ. Trimming pared 4 bases from V and 1 base from J, leaving 12 bases between. The CDR3 is 14 residues long. This clonotype has only a few counts. As yet, its antigen is unknown. Study-wide results and caveats: About two months after transplant, alpha-beta T cells reportedly came from several hundred expanded graft clones. Once a year had passed after transplant, T-cell counts and diversity came mostly from newly produced T cells. Surviving recipient T cells and thymic progenitors underlay high day-60 TCRbeta diversity in some patients.

Construction of the TCRbeta library involved unique molecular identifiers. TCRdb re-analysed the PCR reads in MiXCR, keeping a single row per CDR3 protein. The sample carries approximately 980,000 distinct CDR3 sequences, about 26% recorded once. The TCR sequence derives from a boy less than two years old who had a stem cell transplant for SCID, so the T cells may come from the graft donor. This chain uses TRBV5-1 with TRBJ2-7, with D maybe TRBD1 (6 bases). The specimen was PBMCs, mostly from graft donor cells, collected 360 days after TCRalphabeta/CD19-depleted stem cell transplant. CDR3 sequence reads: CASSPSRGSYEQYF. For the CDR3, the DNA is TGCGCCAGCAGCCCTAGCAGGGGATCCTACGAGCAGTACTTC. Variable domain in full (rest from reference TRBV5-1 and TRBJ2-7): KAGVTQTPRYLIKTRGQQVTLSCSPISGHRSVSWYQQTPGQGLQFLFEYFSETQRNKGNFPGRFSGRQFSNSRSEMNVSTLELGDSALYLCASSPSRGSYEQYFGPGTRLTVT.